The T cell receptor (beta chain) under discussion was sequenced for a study of cytomegalovirus exposure and HLA in healthy donors. PCR amplification relied on 60 Vbeta primers (plus 13 Jbeta primers). Produced via immunoSEQ multiplex PCR; TCRdb's table is partial and in-frame only. This sample has some 62,000 clones, with about 87% found just once. This CDR3 is built from 17 residues. Germline V gene lookup returns CDR1 MGHRA and CDR2 YSYEKL. V dropped 4 bases and J dropped 0 bases, with 19 bases sitting between them. Sequences were obtained from PBMCs. The sequence came from a young man in good health and CMV-seronegative. V and J are TRBV4-1 and TRBJ2-7; D gene ambiguous. The CDR3 DNA sequence: TGCGCCAGCAGCCTAAATAAAGGAAGACTGAGCTCCTACGAGCAGTACTTC. Translated: CASSLNKGRLSSYEQYF.